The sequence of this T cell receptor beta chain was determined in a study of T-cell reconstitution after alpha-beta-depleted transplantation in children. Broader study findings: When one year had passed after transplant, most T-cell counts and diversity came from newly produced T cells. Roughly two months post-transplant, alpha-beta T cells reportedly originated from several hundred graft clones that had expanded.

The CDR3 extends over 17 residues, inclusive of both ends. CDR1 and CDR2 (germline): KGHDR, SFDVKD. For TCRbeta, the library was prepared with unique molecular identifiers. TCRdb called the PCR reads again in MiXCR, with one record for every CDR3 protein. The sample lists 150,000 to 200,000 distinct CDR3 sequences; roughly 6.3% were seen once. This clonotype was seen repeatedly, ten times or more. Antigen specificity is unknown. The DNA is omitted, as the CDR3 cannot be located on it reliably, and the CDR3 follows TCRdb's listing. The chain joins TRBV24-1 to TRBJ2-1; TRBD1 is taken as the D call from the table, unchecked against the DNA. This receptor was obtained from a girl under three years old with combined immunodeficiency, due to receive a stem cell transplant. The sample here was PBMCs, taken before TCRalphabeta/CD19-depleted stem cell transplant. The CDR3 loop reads CATSVPGAKSSYNEQFF.